The rows below give T cell receptor beta chains drawn from one sample of a study of technical replicates of blood from a few donors. The protocol was immunoSEQ multiplex PCR, while the TCRdb copy is restricted to in-frame clones and leaves out a portion. The sample consists of roughly 80,000 clones, 89% of them appearing once. Sequenced input: T cells isolated from PBMCs. Every receptor here comes from a human donor in good health. Each CDR3 is given with its conserved first and last residue. Each record gives: J gene, D gene, V gene, clone size, CDR3 protein, CDR3 DNA. A D gene is named only where the DNA matches it firmly. Some rows mark clone size as missing; the rest say once, few, many or name a class of expanded clone.

TRBJ2-1 NA TRBV27 NA CASSLFLVLPYNEQFF TGTGCCAGCAGTTTATTTTTAGTTCTCCCCTACAATGAGCAGTTCTTC
TRBJ1-1 TRBD1 TRBV6-1 NA CASRTGSGTEAFF TGTGCCAGCCGGACAGGGAGTGGCACTGAAGCTTTCTTT
TRBJ2-7 TRBD2 TRBV4-2 once CASSPPAGNYEQYF TGTGCCAGCAGCCCGCCAGCGGGGAATTACGAGCAGTACTTC
TRBJ2-5 TRBD2 TRBV28 once CASGGLALAETQYF TGTGCCAGTGGGGGACTAGCGTTGGCAGAGACCCAGTACTTC
TRBJ2-2 NA TRBV28 NA CASSLLLTNTGELFF TGTGCCAGCAGTTTACTCCTAACGAACACCGGGGAGCTGTTTTTT
TRBJ1-1 TRBD1 TRBV6-4 few CASSQGGNTEAFF TGTGCCAGCTCCCAGGGGGGGAACACTGAAGCTTTCTTT
TRBJ2-7 TRBD2 TRBV4-3 NA CASSQDHGSGSYEQYF TGCGCCAGCAGCCAAGATCACGGTAGCGGGAGCTACGAGCAGTACTTC
TRBJ1-2 NA TRBV25-1 once CASSEQGTNYGYTF TGTGCCAGCAGTGAGCAGGGAACTAACTATGGCTACACCTTC
TRBJ2-7 TRBD1 TRBV9 NA CASSAYRGDEQYF TGTGCCAGCAGCGCGTACAGGGGTGACGAGCAGTACTTC
TRBJ2-6 TRBD2 TRBV10-3 NA CAISPSWGGEGSGANVLTF TGTGCCATCAGCCCGAGCTGGGGGGGTGAAGGCTCTGGGGCCAACGTCCTGACTTTC
TRBJ2-7 NA TRBV11-3 NA CASSLDRVTNEQYF TGTGCCAGCAGCTTAGACAGGGTAACTAACGAGCAGTACTTC
TRBJ2-7 TRBD1 TRBV7-8 NA CASSQGASPIYEQYF TGTGCCAGCAGCCAGGGGGCTAGTCCCATCTACGAGCAGTACTTC
TRBJ2-1 NA TRBV7-3 once CASRTDYSNNEQFF TGTGCCAGCAGAACGGACTACTCAAACAATGAGCAGTTCTTC
TRBJ2-3 NA TRBV27 NA CASSVRLGRNTDTQYF TGTGCCAGCAGTGTAAGACTAGGGCGAAACACAGATACGCAGTATTTT
TRBJ2-7 NA TRBV10-3 NA CAISELLLQVAYEQYF TGTGCCATCAGTGAGCTACTTCTACAGGTCGCCTACGAGCAGTACTTC
TRBJ2-2 NA TRBV7-2 NA CASSLQSRENTGELFF TGTGCCAGCAGCTTACAATCGCGGGAGAACACCGGGGAGCTGTTTTTT
TRBJ1-2 TRBD1 TRBV13 NA CASSLIVSGGAEGYTF TGTGCCAGCAGCTTAATAGTTTCAGGGGGCGCTGAAGGCTACACCTTC
TRBJ2-3 NA TRBV10-2 NA CASSESSVLLADTQYF TGCGCCAGCAGTGAGTCGTCGGTCCTTCTTGCAGATACGCAGTATTTT
TRBJ2-3 NA TRBV5-1 once CASRDRIPRETQYF TGCGCCAGCAGAGACAGGATTCCGCGGGAGACGCAGTATTTT
TRBJ2-2 NA TRBV6-4 NA CASSALGVNTGELFF TGTGCCAGCAGTGCTCTAGGGGTCAACACCGGGGAGCTGTTTTTT
TRBJ2-1 TRBD2 TRBV18 NA CASSPPVSGSGNEQFF TGTGCCAGCTCACCACCGGTCAGCGGGAGTGGGAATGAGCAGTTCTTC